The 23 T cell receptor beta chains given below trace back to one sample, sequenced in a study of shared T cell receptors in the human thymus (dated by TCRdb to about 2021). The method behind the library was the immunoSEQ multiplex PCR assay. TCRdb re-hosts the immuneACCESS table, in-frame sequences only. Its copies lack some clones; in the studies checked, an unresolved V gene accounts for under half of them, and the cause for the rest is not known. The sample includes under 850,000 clones, with approximately 87% observed a single time. The ten largest clones add up to 0.01% of the sample. These data are also associated with another study on human thymus T cells.

Sequenced material: thymocytes. Receptors were obtained from a boy in the first two years of life with a congenital heart defect. Donor details come from another sample of the same person, matched by shared clones.

The chain links TRBV6-1 to TRBJ2-7; D is ambiguous. CDR3 length equals 11 residues. V was shortened by 8 bases and J by 2 bases, with 7 bases between the two germline ends. Germline CDR1 and CDR2: MNHNS and SASEGT. The CDR3 DNA follows: TGTGCCAGCTTGACACCCTACGAGCAGTACTTC. It encodes CASLTPYEQYF.

The CDR3 DNA sequence: TGCAGCGTTGAAGCCCGACTAGGAAGCACAGATACGCAGTATTTT. Protein sequence: CSVEARLGSTDTQYF. The chain is built from TRBV29-1 and TRBJ2-3; a weak D match, TRBD2 (6 bases). With 1 base removed from V and 0 bases from J, the gap between germline ends came to 11 bases. The V gene's germline CDR1 is SQVTM and CDR2 ANQGSEA. The CDR3 length is 15 residues.

V is TRBV6-1 and J is TRBJ1-5, with TRBD1 matching over 8 bases. The CDR3 has 14 amino acids. Per the germline V gene, CDR1 is MNHNS and CDR2 is SASEGT. The ends lost 1 base at V and 6 bases at J; junction bases unmatched: 2. The CDR3 nucleotides are TGTGCCAGCAGTGAAGTCCAGGGGGCTCAGCCCCAGCATTTT. Its protein is CASSEVQGAQPQHF.

The chain combines TRBV28 with TRBJ2-1, with 9 nucleotides matching TRBD1. CDR3 length equals 12 residues. Trimming cost V 4 bases and J 12 bases; bases outside gene matches: 4. CDR1 and CDR2 from the germline V gene are MDHEN and SYDVKM. Here the CDR3 reads CASSWDRDGQFF. The CDR3 bases are TGTGCCAGCAGTTGGGACAGGGATGGGCAGTTCTTC.

CDR3 amino acids: CASSTDRVSGNTIYF. The CDR3, as DNA: TGTGCCAGCAGTACGGACAGAGTCTCTGGAAACACCATATATTTT. The chain couples TRBV27 to TRBJ1-3; perhaps TRBD1 as D (6 bases). The CDR3 has 15 amino acids. V was trimmed by 5 bases and J by 0 bases, leaving 11 bases between them. Germline lookup yields CDR1 MNHEY and CDR2 SMNVEV (reference sequence).

The chain recombines TRBV28 with TRBJ2-1; the match to TRBD2 covers 9 bases. Trimming at V came to 5 bases and at J to 2 bases, leaving 19 bases not matched to a gene. Germline V gives CDR1 MDHEN, CDR2 SYDVKM. CDR3 length equals 20 residues. The CDR3 is CASSPAGTSRLQAPYNEQFF. The DNA for the CDR3 is TGTGCCAGCAGTCCCGCCGGGACTAGCAGATTACAGGCCCCCTACAATGAGCAGTTCTTC.

As concerns this clone: The same CDR3 is also encoded by other DNA sequences in this sample. V is TRBV4-3 and J is TRBJ2-5; D is possibly TRBD1 (5 bases). CDR3 size: 13 residues. Trimming pared 0 bases from V and 3 bases from J, leaving 5 bases between. Germline CDR1 and CDR2: LGHNA and YSLEER. CDR3 DNA sequence: TGCGCCAGCAGCCAAGACAGGGAAGAGACCCAGTACTTC. Amino acid sequence: CASSQDREETQYF.

The chain couples TRBV29-1 to TRBJ2-2; tentatively, D is TRBD1 (5 bases). Germline CDR1 SQVTM, CDR2 ANQGSEA. The CDR3 consists of 13 residues. Trimming shortened V by 8 bases and J by 4 bases, and 14 bases separated the two germline ends. The CDR3 region has the DNA TGCAGCCTTGGGGCAGCACGCACCGGGGAGCTGTTTTTT. As protein: CSLGAARTGELFF.

The chain has TRBV4-1 and TRBJ2-7; weak D call: TRBD2 (5 bases). CDR1 is MGHRA, CDR2 YSYEKL, per germline. V lost 0 bases, J lost 2 bases, and 20 bases lay in between. CDR3 length: 18 residues. This CDR3 is CASSQDYPGGRKAYEQYF. The CDR3 bases are TGCGCCAGCAGCCAAGATTACCCGGGCGGGCGAAAAGCCTACGAGCAGTACTTC.

This sequence joins TRBV29-1 and TRBJ2-3; 13 bases line up with TRBD2. Unmatched junction bases numbered 9, after V lost 0 bases and J lost 6 bases. The CDR3 is 17 amino acids. Germline V lookup: CDR1 SQVTM, CDR2 ANQGSEA. Written as DNA, the CDR3 is TGCAGCGTTGAAGAAACCCCCGGGACTAGCGGGATGGATACGCAGTATTTT. It translates to CSVEETPGTSGMDTQYF.

This chain connects TRBV28 to TRBJ2-3; tentatively, D is TRBD1 (5 bases). Per germline, CDR1 MDHEN and CDR2 SYDVKM. Deletions cut 4 bases from V and 1 base from J, with 15 bases between. The CDR3 runs to 16 residues. This CDR3 is CASSSPKAGCTDTQYF. Written as DNA, the CDR3 is TGTGCCAGCAGTTCCCCTAAAGCAGGGTGCACAGATACGCAGTATTTT.

This CDR3 is CASRASYTEAFF. CDR3 in DNA: TGCGCCAGCAGGGCCTCCTACACTGAAGCTTTCTTT. The gene calls are TRBV5-1 and TRBJ1-1; D unresolved. Between the trimmed V and J ends, which lost 5 bases and 3 bases, there was a span of 8 bases. Looked up from germline, CDR1 is SGHRS and CDR2 is YFSETQ. The CDR3 is made up of 12 amino acids. Supplemented by reference TRBV5-1 and TRBJ1-1, the full variable domain reads KAGVTQTPRYLIKTRGQQVTLSCSPISGHRSVSWYQQTPGQGLQFLFEYFSETQRNKGNFPGRFSGRQFSNSRSEMNVSTLELGDSALYLCASRASYTEAFFGQGTRLTVV.

The chain carries TRBV19 and TRBJ2-7, with D possibly TRBD2 on 6 matching bases. Germline V gene lookup returns CDR1 LNHDA and CDR2 SQIVND (reference sequence). This CDR3 is built from 13 residues. V was shortened by 3 bases and J by 3 bases, with 9 bases between the two germline ends. Written as DNA, the CDR3 is TGTGCCAGTAGTATGAAGACTAGCTACGAGCAGTACTTC. As protein: CASSMKTSYEQYF.

The chain combines TRBV27 with TRBJ2-7; 12 bases are a match to TRBD2. This CDR3 is 16 amino acids long. The V and J ends lost 5 bases and 4 bases, in that order; junction bases with no gene match: 9. CDR1 and CDR2 from the germline V gene are MNHEY and SMNVEV (reference sequence). CDR3 region: CASSQGASGRGYEQYF. The CDR3 nucleotides read TGTGCCAGCAGTCAAGGGGCTAGCGGGAGGGGGTACGAGCAGTACTTC.

The rearrangement links TRBV19 to TRBJ1-2; TRBD1 is a possible D gene (5 bases). This CDR3 spans 11 amino acids. CDR1 is LNHDA, CDR2 SQIVND, per germline (reference sequence). The V end was cut by 3 bases, the J end by 10 bases, with 9 bases between. CDR3 in amino acids: CASSIRQNYTF. The CDR3 region has the DNA TGTGCCAGTAGTATCCGACAGAACTACACCTTC.

V and J are TRBV30 and TRBJ2-1; TRBD2 matches 12 bases. Looked up from germline, CDR1 is GTSNPN and CDR2 is SVGIG (reference sequence). The V segment lost 3 bases and the J segment 4 bases; nucleotides outside the gene matches: 10. The CDR3 is 17 residues long. The CDR3 DNA reads as TGTGCCTGGAGCGACCCCGGGACTAGCGGGCGTTACAATGAGCAGTTCTTC. It specifies CAWSDPGTSGRYNEQFF.

The chain carries TRBV6-1 and TRBJ1-5; D is unclear. The CDR3 length is 16 residues. CDR1 MNHNS and CDR2 SASEGT come from the germline V gene. V lost 0 bases and J lost 0, with 9 bases in between. The CDR3 loop is CASSEAGQVSNQPQHF. CDR3 sequence (DNA): TGTGCCAGCAGTGAAGCTGGTCAGGTTAGCAATCAGCCCCAGCATTTT.

V and J are TRBV5-8 and TRBJ2-3; 11 bases match TRBD2. The CDR3 runs 17 residues. Losses at the gene ends were 7 bases for V and 2 bases for J; bases not matched to a gene: 12. Per the germline V gene, CDR1 is SGHTS and CDR2 is YDEGEE. CDR3 nucleotide sequence: TGTGCCAGCCCCCCGGGGCTAGCGGGAGGCCCCACAGATACGCAGTATTTT. It specifies CASPPGLAGGPTDTQYF.

The V and J genes are TRBV6-1 and TRBJ1-5; no reliable D call. The CDR3 runs to 15 residues. Trimming took 0 bases from V and 1 from J, leaving 7 bases between them. Germline V gene lookup returns CDR1 MNHNS and CDR2 SASEGT. CDR3 coding DNA: TGTGCCAGCAGTGAAGCAACGGGGAGCAATCAGCCCCAGCATTTT. It yields the protein CASSEATGSNQPQHF.

This chain uses TRBV6-5 with TRBJ1-2; TRBD1 matches at 7 bases. Germline trimming cut 9 bases from V and 3 bases from J; bases unmatched to any gene: 4. Germline V gene sequence: CDR1 MNHEY, CDR2 SVGAGI. This CDR3 region has 12 residues. The CDR3 DNA sequence: TGTGCCAGTCCGGGACAGCACTATGGCTACACCTTC. It yields the protein CASPGQHYGYTF.

The table lists this clone with a count of one. The chain uses TRBV29-1 and TRBJ1-1; D perhaps matches TRBD1 (5 bases). The CDR3 runs 13 residues. Germline V gives CDR1 SQVTM, CDR2 ANQGSEA. The V gene lost 0 bases and the J gene lost 9 bases, with 14 bases spanning the gap. The CDR3: CSVEDLGGTQAFF. CDR3 DNA sequence: TGCAGCGTTGAAGATCTGGGGGGGACTCAAGCTTTCTTT.

This clone was recorded a few times. Written as DNA, the CDR3 is TGTGCCAGCAGTCTTTGGACAGGGGGAGACACTGAAGCTTTCTTT. Its translation: CASSLWTGGDTEAFF. This rearrangement joins TRBV6-1 to TRBJ1-1, with 10 bases that match TRBD1. Germline CDR1 MNHNS, CDR2 SASEGT. The CDR3 is 15 amino acids. The V segment lost 5 bases and the J segment 3 bases; nucleotides outside the gene matches: 6.

Only one count was recorded for this clone. This chain links TRBV28 with TRBJ1-5; TRBD1 matches 8 bases. V was pared by 5 bases and J by 1 base, with 13 bases of the junction left unmatched. Germline V lookup: CDR1 MDHEN, CDR2 SYDVKM. The CDR3 is made up of 18 amino acids. Written as DNA, the CDR3 is TGTGCCAGCAGTCCCGGACAGGGACGCGAGGGGAGCAATCAGCCCCAGCATTTT. Translated, it gives CASSPGQGREGSNQPQHF.